The rows below give T cell receptor beta chains drawn from one sample of a study of T cells after yellow fever vaccination. TCRdb independently ran MiXCR on the 5' RACE reads; one entry per CDR3 protein. The table has some 96,000 distinct CDR3 sequences, more than 7.5% seen once. Sequenced here: CD8+ T cells not binding an NS4B(214-222) dextramer, sorted from PBMCs, sampled roughly 14 days after the first yellow fever vaccination. The receptors derive from a man between 18 and 29 years old who received the YFV17D yellow fever vaccine. Each CDR3 is given with its conserved first and last residue.

j_call: TRBJ2-3
v_call: TRBV6-1
cdr3_aa: CASSGRSADTQYF

j_call: TRBJ1-4
v_call: TRBV27
cdr3_aa: CASSGGLEKLFF

j_call: TRBJ2-7
v_call: TRBV19
cdr3_aa: CASSTSDPYEQYF

j_call: TRBJ2-1
v_call: TRBV13
cdr3_aa: CASSSRQGRVGEQFF

j_call: TRBJ2-1
v_call: TRBV7-6
cdr3_aa: CASSLGVAGVSSYNEQFF

j_call: TRBJ2-2
v_call: TRBV19
cdr3_aa: CASSTGLATGELFF

j_call: TRBJ2-1
v_call: TRBV12-3/TRBV12-4
cdr3_aa: CASSGLAGGLDEQFF

j_call: TRBJ1-1
v_call: TRBV15
cdr3_aa: CATSRDRGVGTEAFF

j_call: TRBJ2-2
v_call: TRBV12-5
cdr3_aa: CASNLNTGELFF

j_call: TRBJ1-3
v_call: TRBV16
cdr3_aa: CASSQFDRGGNTIYF

j_call: TRBJ2-3
v_call: TRBV6-4
cdr3_aa: CASSALAGGTDTQYF

j_call: TRBJ2-3
v_call: TRBV5-1
cdr3_aa: CASSSRLAGRTDTQYF

j_call: TRBJ1-1
v_call: TRBV6-2/TRBV6-3
cdr3_aa: CASSPGNLNTEAFF

j_call: TRBJ1-1
v_call: TRBV30
cdr3_aa: CAWRALGRAEAFF

j_call: TRBJ2-2
v_call: TRBV6-5
cdr3_aa: CASSYSSAGRSGELFF

j_call: TRBJ1-2
v_call: TRBV7-9
cdr3_aa: CASSLDRTAANYGYTF

j_call: TRBJ1-4
v_call: TRBV28
cdr3_aa: CASSHMGQGTNEKLFF

j_call: TRBJ2-2
v_call: TRBV7-9
cdr3_aa: CASSLAAGELFF

j_call: TRBJ2-1
v_call: TRBV19
cdr3_aa: CASSSSGGANNEQFF

j_call: TRBJ2-3
v_call: TRBV12-3/TRBV12-4
cdr3_aa: CASSFWGSTDTQYF

j_call: TRBJ1-6
v_call: TRBV27
cdr3_aa: CASSLGGRPLHF

j_call: TRBJ1-5
v_call: TRBV5-5
cdr3_aa: CASSQGARGGNQPQHF

j_call: TRBJ1-1
v_call: TRBV19
cdr3_aa: CASRPRDFQGTEAFF

j_call: TRBJ1-5
v_call: TRBV9
cdr3_aa: CASSVAGDNQPQHF

j_call: TRBJ1-5
v_call: TRBV5-1
cdr3_aa: CASSLAGRFSNQPQHF

j_call: TRBJ2-1
v_call: TRBV7-9
cdr3_aa: CASSNDLAGIYNEQFF

j_call: TRBJ1-5
v_call: TRBV28
cdr3_aa: CASSLRQGNQPQHF

j_call: TRBJ2-3
v_call: TRBV24-1
cdr3_aa: CATSDTGGVTTDTQYF

j_call: TRBJ2-3
v_call: TRBV7-6
cdr3_aa: CASSQRVGTSITGTDTQYF

j_call: TRBJ1-5
v_call: TRBV6-2/TRBV6-3
cdr3_aa: CASSYIDPRRFNQPQHF

j_call: TRBJ1-5
v_call: TRBV20-1
cdr3_aa: CSADSPGVRPQHF

j_call: TRBJ2-4
v_call: TRBV5-4
cdr3_aa: CASSSSVLLAKNIQYF

j_call: TRBJ2-1
v_call: TRBV5-1
cdr3_aa: CASKGKGGSSYNEQFF

j_call: TRBJ2-6
v_call: TRBV6-2/TRBV6-3
cdr3_aa: CANSQSAGANVLTF

j_call: TRBJ1-1
v_call: TRBV6-2/TRBV6-3
cdr3_aa: CASLQGSALNAFF

j_call: TRBJ2-5
v_call: TRBV6-2/TRBV6-3
cdr3_aa: CASSYIDSFGETQYF

j_call: TRBJ2-7
v_call: TRBV7-2
cdr3_aa: CASSLVGFGEQYF

j_call: TRBJ1-5
v_call: TRBV4-1
cdr3_aa: CASSKQGNSNQPQHF

j_call: TRBJ2-3
v_call: TRBV14
cdr3_aa: CASSRTSGGTTDTQYF

j_call: TRBJ2-3
v_call: TRBV12-3/TRBV12-4
cdr3_aa: CASSPTSGGAADTQYF